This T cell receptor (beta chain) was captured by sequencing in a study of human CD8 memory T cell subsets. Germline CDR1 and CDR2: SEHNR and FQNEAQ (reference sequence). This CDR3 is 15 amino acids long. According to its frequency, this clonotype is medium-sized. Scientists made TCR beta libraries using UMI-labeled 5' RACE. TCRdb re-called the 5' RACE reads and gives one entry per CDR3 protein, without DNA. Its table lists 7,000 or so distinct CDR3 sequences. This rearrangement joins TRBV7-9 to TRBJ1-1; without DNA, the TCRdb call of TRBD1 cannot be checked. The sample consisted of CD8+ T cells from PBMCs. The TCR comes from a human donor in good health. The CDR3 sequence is CASSSGGLMNTEAFF.